Included here is one T cell receptor (beta chain) sequence, with context. Antigen specificity is unknown. A multiplex PCR was run with 60 Vbeta primers and 13 Jbeta primers. Sequenced by immunoSEQ multiplex PCR; TCRdb stores in-frame clones only, minus some. The table has approximately 140,000 clones, 60% to 85% seen once. Trimming removed 0 bases at V and 1 base at J, with 9 bases between. Germline V gene lookup returns CDR1 MDHEN and CDR2 SYDVKM. The CDR3 runs to 15 residues. This entry belongs to a study of cytomegalovirus exposure and HLA in healthy donors. The study's findings and limits: With DRB1 most and HLA-C fewest, TCR association rates differed between HLA loci in a later analysis. Most TCR sequences were seen very rarely across donors, but some public TCRs occurred in many.

The sample comprised PBMCs. The chain links TRBV28 to TRBJ1-1, with D unresolved. The receptor was isolated from a man in his forties or fifties in good health and CMV-seropositive. CDR3 region: CASSLWQVQNTEAFF. In DNA, the CDR3 is TGTGCCAGCAGTTTATGGCAGGTTCAGAACACTGAAGCTTTCTTT.